At least ten counts were recorded for the clone carrying this T cell receptor (beta chain). Its specificity is not known. The entry originates in a study of T cells in Graves' hyperthyroidism and ophthalmopathy. Findings and limits, study-wide: Ophthalmopathy prediction by the model preceded onset by a median approximately six months.

The CDR3 is made up of 17 amino acids. V lost 1 base, J lost 1 base, and 12 bases lay in between. Germline-derived CDR1 and CDR2 are KGHDR and SFDVKD. Template material for amplifying TCR beta CDR3 regions consisted of RNA transcripts. With the HTBI primer set, the TCR CDR3 went through a first round of RT-PCR. A single record per CDR3 protein comes from TCRdb applying MiXCR to the multiplex PCR reads. Of some 350,000 distinct CDR3 sequences listed, 15% to 19% are singletons. Uncontrolled infection, other autoimmune disease, pregnancy or lactation led to exclusion. PBMCs stemmed from around 10 ml fresh peripheral blood.

The chain combines TRBV24-1 with TRBJ2-2; perhaps TRBD1 as D (6 bases). The sample taken for sequencing was blood. This sequence originates from a woman between 18 and 30 years old with Graves' hyperthyroidism that later progressed to Graves' ophthalmopathy. CDR3 sequence reads: CATSDLLQGLNTGELFF. CDR3 DNA sequence: TGTGCCACCAGTGATTTATTGCAGGGGTTGAACACCGGGGAGCTGTTTTTT.